This passage covers 18 T cell receptor beta chains from one sample sequenced in a study of regulatory T cells in long-lasting Graves disease. As for time point: newly diagnosed GD, antithyroid drugs for less than 3 months. Scientists built the TCR library using RNA that was extracted from PBMCs. CDR3 regions were amplified by Arm-PCR using iRepertoire HTBI primers to build TCR beta libraries. TCRdb independently ran MiXCR on the multiplex PCR reads; one entry per CDR3 protein. The repertoire includes approximately 540,000 distinct CDR3 sequences, approximately 12% of them detected once, and approximately 9% sits in the top ten. The data were also submitted as part of a second study, on T cells in Graves' hyperthyroidism and ophthalmopathy.

The sample here was peripheral blood mononuclear cells (PBMCs), taken at new diagnosis, from a patient treated with antithyroid drugs. The receptors derive from a woman aged 30 to 39 with Graves disease.

This clonotype was seen ten or more times. The chain has TRBV28 and TRBJ1-1; D remains unclear. Trimming pared 6 bases from V and 7 bases from J, leaving 12 bases between. Germline V gene sequence: CDR1 MDHEN, CDR2 SYDVKM. CDR3 length equals 12 residues. The CDR3 loop is CASSAQSFEAFF. CDR3 DNA: TGTGCCAGCAGCGCGCAAAGTTTTGAAGCTTTCTTT.

This clonotype was observed at least ten times. The V and J genes are TRBV30 and TRBJ2-1, with 8 bases matching TRBD1. Germline lookup yields CDR1 GTSNPN and CDR2 SVGIG (reference sequence). CDR3 length equals 12 residues. J was trimmed by 5 bases and V by 6 bases; bases with no gene match: 3. CDR3 sequence (DNA): TGTGCCTGCCGGACAGGGAACAATGAGCAGTTCTTC. Protein: CACRTGNNEQFF.

This rearrangement joins TRBV29-1 to TRBJ2-1, with D unresolved. Near its end, the DNA agrees better with TRBJ2-4, so the J call may be wrong. Germline V gene data show CDR1 as SQVTM and CDR2 as ANQGSEA. The CDR3 totals 12 residues. CDR3: CSVDSNKGFQYF. The CDR3 bases are TGCAGCGTTGACTCTAACAAGGGATTTCAGTACTTC.

The J gene is TRBJ2-3, the V gene TRBV6-5; weak D call: TRBD1 (6 bases). CDR3 length: 14 amino acids. V lost 4 bases and J 3 bases, leaving 11 bases between the germline ends. The germline CDR1 and CDR2 sequences are MNHEY and SVGAGI. In DNA form, the CDR3 reads TGTGCCAGCAGTTTACAGGGCAGGACAGATACGCAGTATTTT. Translated, it gives CASSLQGRTDTQYF.

The table lists this clonotype with a few counts. A read error may produce the germline difference seen at one junction end. The genes are TRBV19 and TRBJ2-6; D is perhaps TRBD1 (5 bases). Per the germline V gene, CDR1 is LNHDA and CDR2 is SQIVND (reference sequence). The CDR3 contains 15 residues. CDR3 protein: CASSIGRAGADVLTF. The CDR3 coding sequence is TGTGCCAGTAGTATAGGCAGGGCTGGGGCCGACGTCCTGACTTTC.

The V gene is TRBV5-6, the J gene TRBJ1-5; TRBD1 is a possible D gene (5 bases). The germline V and J ends were trimmed by 1 base and 4 bases, with 12 bases remaining between them. Looked up from germline, CDR1 is SGHDT and CDR2 is YYEEEE. The CDR3 runs 15 residues. CDR3 sequence: CASSLLGERNQPQHF. DNA of the CDR3: TGTGCCAGCAGCTTGTTAGGGGAACGAAATCAGCCCCAGCATTTT. Using reference TRBV5-6 and TRBJ1-5 for the parts outside the CDR3, the full variable domain is DAGVTQSPTHLIKTRGQQVTLRCSPKSGHDTVSWYQQALGQGPQFIFQYYEEEERQRGNFPDRFSGHQFPNYSSELNVNALLLGDSALYLCASSLLGERNQPQHFGDGTRLSIL.

This clonotype has more than one count but fewer than ten. V gene TRBV30 combines with J gene TRBJ1-5, with no clear D. V lost 8 bases and J 4 bases, leaving 12 bases between the germline ends. CDR1 and CDR2 from the germline V gene are GTSNPN and SVGIG (reference sequence). The CDR3 is made up of 12 amino acids. The CDR3 is CAAMYGNQPQHF. The DNA for the CDR3 is TGTGCCGCTATGTACGGGAATCAGCCCCAGCATTTT.

This clonotype was detected many times. The CDR3 sequence: CASKLKREGLRYGQFF. The CDR3 bases are TGTGCCAGCAAACTGAAGCGGGAGGGCCTTAGATATGGGCAGTTCTTC. The gene calls are TRBV6-1 and TRBJ2-1, with TRBD2 matching 10 bases. Germline V gene data show CDR1 as MNHNS and CDR2 as SASEGT. The CDR3 has 16 amino acids. V lost 7 bases, J lost 12 bases, and 18 bases stayed unmatched.

This rearrangement joins TRBV7-9 to TRBJ2-7; TRBD1 might be the D (5 bases). CDR1 is SEHNR and CDR2 is FQNEAQ in the germline V gene (reference sequence). The CDR3 runs 14 residues. V was pared by 0 bases and J by 3 bases, with 9 bases between. As DNA, the CDR3 is TGTGCCAGCAGCTTAGCAGGGGCTATCTACGAGCAGTACTTC. Encoded protein: CASSLAGAIYEQYF.

Ten or more counts support this clonotype. The chain uses TRBV30 and TRBJ2-1; D could derive from TRBD1 or TRBD2 (5 bases each). V dropped 0 bases and J dropped 5 bases, with 14 bases sitting between them. This CDR3 is 15 amino acids long. The germline V gene encodes CDR1 GTSNPN and CDR2 SVGIG (reference sequence). The CDR3 nucleotides are TGTGCCTGGAGTGTAATCTTGGGGGATAACAATGAGCAGTTCTTC. It is translated as CAWSVILGDNNEQFF.

Ten or more counts support this clonotype. The J gene is TRBJ2-1, the V gene TRBV20-1, with D perhaps being TRBD1 or TRBD2 (6 bases each). CDR3 length: 13 residues. The V and J ends lost 3 bases and 5 bases respectively, with 11 bases between them. CDR1 is DFQATT, CDR2 SNEGSKA, per germline (reference sequence). The CDR3 protein is CSARGGNHNEQFF. CDR3 nucleotide sequence: TGCAGTGCTAGGGGGGGCAATCACAATGAGCAGTTCTTC.

The J gene is TRBJ1-6, the V gene TRBV27, with TRBD1 identical over 9 bases. V trimming: 3 bases; J trimming: 10 bases; junction bases outside the gene matches: 7. Germline-derived CDR1 and CDR2 are MNHEY and SMNVEV (reference sequence). The CDR3 sequence is 15 residues long. This CDR3 reads CASSFSRQGDSPLHF. In DNA, the CDR3 is TGTGCCAGCAGTTTCAGCCGACAGGGGGACTCACCCCTCCACTTT.

This clonotype came up a few times. The J gene is TRBJ1-1, the V gene TRBV7-9; D is uncertain. From germline, CDR1 is SEHNR and CDR2 FQNEAQ (reference sequence). The ends were cut back, 1 base at V and 4 bases at J, with 10 bases in the middle. The CDR3 loop spans 14 amino acids. CDR3 bases: TGTGCCAGCAGCTTAGGGGGAGGTGTCACTGAAGCTTTCTTT. It translates to CASSLGGGVTEAFF.

The chain links TRBV18 to TRBJ1-2, with a tentative D call TRBD1 (6 bases). The V and J ends lost 1 base and 3 bases respectively, with 18 bases between them. CDR1 is KGHSH, CDR2 LQKENI, per germline. The CDR3 is 17 amino acids. The CDR3 DNA sequence: TGTGCCAGCTCACCACTGGACAGAGGAGCTATACACTATGGCTACACCTTC. It translates to CASSPLDRGAIHYGYTF.

At least ten counts were recorded for this clonotype. The chain links TRBV12-3 or TRBV12-4 to TRBJ2-3; no definite D call. With 6 bases removed from V and 2 bases from J, the gap between germline ends came to 3 bases. The CDR3 is made up of 11 amino acids. CDR3 region: CASSFTDTQYF. The CDR3 DNA sequence: TGTGCCAGCAGCTTCACAGATACGCAGTATTTT.

At least ten counts were recorded for this clonotype. CDR3 in DNA: TGTGCCAGCAGTTGGGGGCTTCTGAACACTGAAGCTTTCTTT. Protein sequence: CASSWGLLNTEAFF. The V call is TRBV12-3 or TRBV12-4, the J call TRBJ1-1; D is possibly TRBD1 (6 bases). Trimming left V 4 bases short and J 0 bases short, with 9 bases between. CDR3 size: 14 residues.

This clonotype was counted at least ten times. The V gene is TRBV12-3 or TRBV12-4, the J gene TRBJ1-2, with D perhaps matching TRBD1 (5 bases). V was pared by 3 bases and J by 5 bases, with 16 bases between. The length of the CDR3 is 15 residues. CDR3 in amino acids: CASSLGDVWRYGYTF. As DNA, the CDR3 is TGTGCCAGCAGTTTGGGGGACGTTTGGAGGTATGGCTACACCTTC.

This clonotype appeared a few times. The chain joins TRBV20-1 to TRBJ1-5; 7 bases fit TRBD1. The CDR3 has 15 residues. Unmatched junction bases numbered 4, after V lost 2 bases and J lost 0 bases. CDR1 DFQATT and CDR2 SNEGSKA come from the germline V gene (reference sequence). As DNA, the CDR3 is TGCAGTGCTAGAAAGTCAGGGGGTAGCAATCAGCCCCAGCATTTT. The encoded protein is CSARKSGGSNQPQHF.